The 8 T cell receptor beta chains below come from one sample, sequenced in a study of lymphopenia after photon versus proton radiotherapy. Assay used: immunoSEQ multiplex PCR; TCRdb lists only in-frame clones, some missing. This sample has 40,000 or so clones, with over 75% found just once. This sample comprised peripheral blood, obtained from a patient treated with photon-based radiotherapy. The receptor source for this set is a man between 40 and 49 years old with gastric cancer.

The chain combines TRBV10-3 with TRBJ1-1; a possible D gene is TRBD1 (5 bases). From germline, CDR1 is ENHRY and CDR2 SYGVKD. The CDR3 contains 14 residues. Deletions cut 10 bases from V and 2 bases from J, with 17 bases between. The CDR3 loop reads CATLHGTKNTEAFF. The CDR3 nucleotides read TGTGCCACCCTCCATGGGACCAAAAACACTGAAGCTTTCTTT.

The chain carries TRBV10-3 and TRBJ1-5; D might be TRBD1 (5 bases). V lost 0 bases and J 4 bases, leaving 10 bases between the germline ends. The CDR3 runs to 15 residues. The germline gives CDR1 ENHRY, CDR2 SYGVKD. The CDR3 sequence: CAISESGGVNQPQHF. The CDR3 coding sequence is TGTGCCATCAGTGAGTCCGGGGGGGTGAATCAGCCCCAGCATTTT.

The chain is built from TRBV16 and TRBJ2-7, with 11 bases matching TRBD1. The CDR3 sequence is 15 residues long. The V segment lost 8 bases and the J segment 3 bases; nucleotides outside the gene matches: 9. Germline V gene sequence: CDR1 KGHSY, CDR2 FQNENV. CDR3 nucleotide sequence: TGTGCCAGCGGACAAGGGACAGGGGGAAACTACGAGCAGTACTTC. Its protein product is CASGQGTGGNYEQYF.

This clone turned up a few times. This rearrangement joins TRBV6-5 to TRBJ2-7; 7 bases align to TRBD1. CDR3 size: 14 residues. The V gene end was trimmed by 4 bases and the J gene end by 3 bases; junction bases not matched to a gene: 6. Germline CDR1 reads MNHEY; CDR2 reads SVGAGI. CDR3 sequence (DNA): TGTGCCAGCAGTTCAGGGGGATCCCTCTACGAGCAGTACTTC. Its translation: CASSSGGSLYEQYF.

The chain's CDR3 is CATSRDTRKQGYSPLHF. In DNA, the CDR3 is TGTGCCACCAGCAGAGATACTCGGAAACAGGGGTATTCACCCCTCCACTTT. V usage is TRBV15 and J usage is TRBJ1-6; TRBD1 agrees at 7 bases. The length of the CDR3 is 17 residues. Unmatched junction bases numbered 10, after V lost 0 bases and J lost 8 bases. The germline V gene encodes CDR1 LNHNV and CDR2 YYDKDF (reference sequence).

This clone showed up just once. The chain employs TRBV25-1 and TRBJ1-1; D not certain. CDR3 length: 15 amino acids. With 1 base removed from V and 10 bases from J, the gap between germline ends came to 19 bases. CDR1 and CDR2 from the germline V gene are MGHDK and SYGVNS. The DNA of the CDR3 is TGTGCCAGCAGTGAATTTGGCCCCGTTTCTACTATAGCTTTCTTT. Encoded protein: CASSEFGPVSTIAFF.

This clone appeared a single time. V gene TRBV19 combines with J gene TRBJ1-5, with a possible D match to TRBD1 (5 bases). Trimming took 10 bases from V and 2 from J, leaving 18 bases between them. Looked up from germline, CDR1 is LNHDA and CDR2 is SQIVND (reference sequence). This CDR3 has 15 residues. The CDR3 coding sequence is TGTGCCACCGCTTGGGCCCAGGGAGGCAATCAGCCCCAGCATTTT. Amino acids: CATAWAQGGNQPQHF.

This clone was seen more than once but under ten times. V is TRBV10-3 and J is TRBJ2-3; D is ambiguous. Trimming stripped 3 bases from V and 6 bases from J, with 4 bases between. The CDR3 runs 11 residues. The germline CDR1 and CDR2 sequences are ENHRY and SYGVKD. The CDR3 DNA sequence: TGTGCCATCAGTGACCGGGATACGCAGTATTTT. Translated: CAISDRDTQYF.